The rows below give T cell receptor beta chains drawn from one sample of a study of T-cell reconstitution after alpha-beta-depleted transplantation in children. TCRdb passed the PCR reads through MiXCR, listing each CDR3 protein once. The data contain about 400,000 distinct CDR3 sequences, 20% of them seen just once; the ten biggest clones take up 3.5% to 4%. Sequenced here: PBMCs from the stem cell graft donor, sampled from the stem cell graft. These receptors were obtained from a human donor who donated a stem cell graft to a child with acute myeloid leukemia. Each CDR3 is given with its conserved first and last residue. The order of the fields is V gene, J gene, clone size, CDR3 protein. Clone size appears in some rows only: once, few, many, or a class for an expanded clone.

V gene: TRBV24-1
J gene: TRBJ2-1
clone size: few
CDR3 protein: CATSDPGVASYNEQFF

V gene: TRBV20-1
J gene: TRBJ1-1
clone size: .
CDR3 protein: CSASTPFNTEAFF

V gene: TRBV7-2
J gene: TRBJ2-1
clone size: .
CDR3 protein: CASSIRLAGGLNEQFF

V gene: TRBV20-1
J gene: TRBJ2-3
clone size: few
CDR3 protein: CSASPGGDTQYF

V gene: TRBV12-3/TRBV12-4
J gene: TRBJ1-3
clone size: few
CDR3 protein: CASSLSFRGAGNTIYF

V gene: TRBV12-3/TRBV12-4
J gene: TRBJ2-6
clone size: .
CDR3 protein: CASRKQGAGANVLTF

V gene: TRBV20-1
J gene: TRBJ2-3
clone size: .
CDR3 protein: CSARPGRGADTQYF

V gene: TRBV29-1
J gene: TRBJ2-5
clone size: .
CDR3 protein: CSVVFGRQETQYF

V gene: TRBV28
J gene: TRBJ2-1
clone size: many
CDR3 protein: CASTSSYNEQFF

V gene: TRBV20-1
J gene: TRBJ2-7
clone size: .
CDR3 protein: CSARDLTGWTTYEQYF

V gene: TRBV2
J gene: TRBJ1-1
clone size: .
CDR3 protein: CASGLDRDRGYRTEAFF

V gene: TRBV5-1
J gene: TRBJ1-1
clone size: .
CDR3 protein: CASSSPGSWEAFF

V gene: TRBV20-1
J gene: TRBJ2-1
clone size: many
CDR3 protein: CSANLAGPFYNEQFF

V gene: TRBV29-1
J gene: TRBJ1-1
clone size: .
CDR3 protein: CSADRGNAEAFF

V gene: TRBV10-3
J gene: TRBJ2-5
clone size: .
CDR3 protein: CAISTGTGGVGTQYF

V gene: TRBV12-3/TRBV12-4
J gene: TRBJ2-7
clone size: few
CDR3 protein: CASSASLAGDTEQYF

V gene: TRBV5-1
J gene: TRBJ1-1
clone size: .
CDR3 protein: CASSGDRLNTEAFF

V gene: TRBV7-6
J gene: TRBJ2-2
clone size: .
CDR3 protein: CASSPGTGFTGELFF

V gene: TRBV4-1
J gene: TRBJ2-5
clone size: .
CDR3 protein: CASSPMGGETQYF

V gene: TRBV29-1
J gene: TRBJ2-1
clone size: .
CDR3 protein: CTVPGLAGAGYNEQFF

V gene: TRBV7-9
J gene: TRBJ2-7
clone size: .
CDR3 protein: CASSLGTTQDLSYEQYF

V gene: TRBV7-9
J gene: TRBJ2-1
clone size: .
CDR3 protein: CASSLRITSGYNEQFF

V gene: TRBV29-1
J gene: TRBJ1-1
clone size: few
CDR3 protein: CSSLARGFTEAFF

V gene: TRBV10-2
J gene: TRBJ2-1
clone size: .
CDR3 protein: CASTKSDRSSYNEQFF

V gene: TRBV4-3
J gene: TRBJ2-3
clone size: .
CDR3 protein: CASSRQLADTQYF

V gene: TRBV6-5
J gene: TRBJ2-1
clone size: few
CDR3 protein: CASKQRGEQFF

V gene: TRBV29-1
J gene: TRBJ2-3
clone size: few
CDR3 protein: CSVDRRTDTQYF

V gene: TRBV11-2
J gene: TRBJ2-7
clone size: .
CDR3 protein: CASSLRLAGASMYEQYF

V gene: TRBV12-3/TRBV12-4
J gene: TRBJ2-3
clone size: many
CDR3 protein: CASSSGTGQYF

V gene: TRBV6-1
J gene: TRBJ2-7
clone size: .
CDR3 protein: CASSPAGIQGGSYEQYF

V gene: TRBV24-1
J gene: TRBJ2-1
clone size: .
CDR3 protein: CATSGLAGLAGGEAEQFF

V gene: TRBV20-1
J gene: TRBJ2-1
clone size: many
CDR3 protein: CSASYDSYNEQFF

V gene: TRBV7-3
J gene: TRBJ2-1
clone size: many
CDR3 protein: CASSFAGDLGNEQFF

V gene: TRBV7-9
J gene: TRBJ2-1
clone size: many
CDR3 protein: CASRPTRGPSYNEQFF

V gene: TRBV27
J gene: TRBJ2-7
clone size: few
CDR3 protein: CASSLYYLTGGAYEQYF

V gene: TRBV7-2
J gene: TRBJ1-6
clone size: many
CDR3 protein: CASSPLFGSPLHF

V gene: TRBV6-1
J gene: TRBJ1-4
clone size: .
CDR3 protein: CASSPRQGGGEKLFF

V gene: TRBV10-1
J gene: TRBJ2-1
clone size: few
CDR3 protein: CASSESGGNSEQFF

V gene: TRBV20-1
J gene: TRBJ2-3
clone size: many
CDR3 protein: CSASQAGFTDTQYF

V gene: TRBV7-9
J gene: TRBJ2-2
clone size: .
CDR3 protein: CASSPRNPSGELFF

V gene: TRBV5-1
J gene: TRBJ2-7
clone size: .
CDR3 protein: CASSLDYAGGYEQYF

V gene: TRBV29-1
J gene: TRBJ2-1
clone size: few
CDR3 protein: CSVDISGTSYNEQFF

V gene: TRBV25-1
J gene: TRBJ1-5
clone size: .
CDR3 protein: CASSDRVDQPQHF

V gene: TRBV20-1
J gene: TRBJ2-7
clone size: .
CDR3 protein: CSANPPSSRPSYEQYF

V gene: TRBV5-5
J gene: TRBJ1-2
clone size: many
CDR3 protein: CASSPLNVQGGYGYTF